The 32 T cell receptor beta chains presented below share a single source sample, sequenced in a study of identical twins listed by TCRdb under 2016. To prepare the library, 5' RACE was applied. Instrument used: Illumina HiSeq 2000. The public reads were reprocessed in TCRdb via fastp at Q25 and MiXCR, keeping in-frame beta chains. A single entry per CDR3 protein holds the most common genes and DNA from its merged rows. The sample table shows 400,000 to 550,000 distinct CDR3 sequences, and roughly a fifth are seen once. The biggest ten clones account for about 0.91% of the sample. In addition, the sample was reused for a study of T cells expressing NK-cell markers.

Sample: CD4+ T cells sorted from blood. The receptors stem from a woman aged 18-29 years in good health.

The rearrangement links TRBV4-1 to TRBJ1-2; D is perhaps TRBD1 (6 bases). With 1 base removed from V and 4 bases from J, the gap between germline ends came to 10 bases. CDR1 MGHRA and CDR2 YSYEKL come from the germline V gene. The length of the CDR3 is 14 residues. The CDR3 region has the DNA TGCGCCAGCAGCCAAGTTATGGGGGCCTATGGCTACACCTTC. It yields the protein CASSQVMGAYGYTF.

In this sample, this clonotype turned up many times. The chain joins TRBV20-1 to TRBJ2-3; 8 positions match TRBD2. CDR1 is DFQATT and CDR2 is SNEGSKA in the germline V gene (reference sequence). CDR3 length: 15 residues. The V segment lost 0 bases and the J segment 6 bases; nucleotides outside the gene matches: 8. The CDR3 nucleotides are TGCAGTGCTAGAGAGAGTAGCGGGATTGGGGATACGCAGTATTTT. Protein sequence: CSARESSGIGDTQYF.

The chain has TRBV29-1 and TRBJ2-5; 8 bases align to TRBD2. V dropped 6 bases and J dropped 2; count of bases not matched to a gene: 11. The germline V gene has CDR1 SQVTM and CDR2 ANQGSEA. The CDR3 spans 15 residues. The CDR3 is CSVTRRAGDQETQYF. CDR3 bases: TGCAGCGTCACCCGACGAGCGGGGGATCAAGAGACCCAGTACTTC.

Here the CDR3 reads CAWKAGRVDTEAFF. CDR3 DNA sequence: TGTGCCTGGAAGGCGGGCAGGGTCGACACTGAAGCTTTCTTT. This chain uses TRBV30 with TRBJ1-1; D is possibly TRBD1 (5 bases). V lost 4 bases and J 3 bases, leaving 15 bases between the germline ends. The CDR3 runs 14 residues. Germline V CDR1 and CDR2: GTSNPN, SVGIG (reference sequence).

This chain links TRBV10-3 with TRBJ2-1; D is unresolved. Trimming stripped 3 bases from V and 5 bases from J, with 20 bases between. There are 17 residues in the CDR3. CDR1 is ENHRY and CDR2 is SYGVKD in the germline V gene. Written as DNA, the CDR3 is TGTGCCATCAGTGATCGAACAGCGCTGTACGGTGACAATGAGCAGTTCTTC. Translation gives CAISDRTALYGDNEQFF.

This clonotype was recorded a few times. The DNA of the CDR3 is TGCGCCAGCAGCTTTCCCGCCCGAGGGTCGGAAGAGACCCAGTACTTC. Its translation: CASSFPARGSEETQYF. This sequence joins TRBV5-1 and TRBJ2-5, with a possible D match to TRBD2 (5 bases). The CDR3 covers 16 residues. Trimming removed 2 bases from V and 3 bases from J, with 17 bases in between. Germline V gene lookup returns CDR1 SGHRS and CDR2 YFSETQ.

This clonotype was picked up many times. V usage is TRBV5-1 and J usage is TRBJ2-7, with 16 bases that match TRBD2. The junction had 14 bases not matched to a gene; V was cut back by 3 bases and J by 5 bases. Germline values: CDR1 SGHRS, CDR2 YFSETQ. This CDR3 has 19 amino acids. The CDR3 region has the DNA TGCGCCAGCAGCTCGTCAAATTCGGGACTAGCGGGAGGGATCAACGAGCAGTACTTC. It encodes CASSSSNSGLAGGINEQYF.

The rearrangement uses TRBV20-1 and TRBJ1-1; D not resolved. The CDR3 has 11 residues. CDR1 is DFQATT, CDR2 SNEGSKA, per germline (reference sequence). Trimming took off 2 bases at V and 8 bases at J, with 9 bases between the two ends. The CDR3 here is CSARNQKEAFF. DNA for the CDR3: TGCAGTGCTAGAAACCAGAAAGAAGCTTTCTTT.

This clonotype was picked up many times. The chain combines TRBV5-1 with TRBJ2-1, with 7 nucleotides matching TRBD2. Germline V gene sequence: CDR1 SGHRS, CDR2 YFSETQ. This CDR3 spans 15 amino acids. V trimming: 5 bases; J trimming: 2 bases; junction bases outside the gene matches: 7. The CDR3, as DNA: TGCGCCAGCAGGCCCTCGGGGGGTGCCTACAATGAGCAGTTCTTC. This sequence encodes CASRPSGGAYNEQFF.

This clonotype occurred many times. The chain combines TRBV7-9 with TRBJ2-1; D may be TRBD2 (5 bases). V lost 5 bases to trimming and J lost 10 bases, with 9 bases between them. The CDR3 loop spans 11 amino acids. CDR1 and CDR2 from the germline V gene are SEHNR and FQNEAQ (reference sequence). For the CDR3, the DNA is TGTGCCAGCAGCCGAGGGCGCGAGCAGTTCTTC. This translates into CASSRGREQFF.

This clonotype turned up a few times. The rearrangement links TRBV30 to TRBJ2-7; D may be TRBD1 (5 bases). V gave up 0 bases and J gave up 2 bases, with 8 bases separating them. This CDR3 comprises 13 residues. From germline, CDR1 is GTSNPN and CDR2 SVGIG (reference sequence). The CDR3: CAWSVQETYEQYF. CDR3 bases: TGTGCCTGGAGTGTACAGGAGACCTACGAGCAGTACTTC.

In this sample, this clonotype turned up many times. V gene TRBV29-1 combines with J gene TRBJ2-1, with D tentatively TRBD1 or TRBD2 (5 bases each). This CDR3 is 13 amino acids long. V shed 2 bases and J shed 10 bases, with 15 bases lying between them. CDR1 and CDR2 (germline): SQVTM, ANQGSEA. CDR3: CSVEITRDGEQFF. The CDR3 DNA is TGCAGCGTTGAAATTACACGGGACGGAGAGCAGTTCTTC.

The chain carries TRBV6-1 and TRBJ2-5, with unresolved D. CDR3 length equals 15 residues. The germline V gene encodes CDR1 MNHNS and CDR2 SASEGT. Trimming stripped 5 bases from V and 5 bases from J, with 18 bases between. CDR3 loop: CASSPPARGRETQYF. CDR3 in DNA: TGTGCCAGCAGTCCGCCCGCGAGAGGCCGCGAGACCCAGTACTTC.

This clonotype was counted between two and nine times. The rearrangement links TRBV6-9 to TRBJ1-1; maybe TRBD1 (5 bases). CDR1 and CDR2 (germline): MNHGY, SVAAGI. The CDR3 sequence is 15 residues long. V lost 1 base to trimming and J lost 3 bases, with 12 bases between them. The CDR3 DNA is TGTGCCAGCAGTTATTTGCCAGGGACGGACACTGAAGCTTTCTTT. Translated: CASSYLPGTDTEAFF.

V is TRBV20-1 and J is TRBJ1-2; unclear D gene. The V and J ends lost 1 base and 0 bases respectively, with 9 bases between them. Germline CDR1 DFQATT, CDR2 SNEGSKA (reference sequence). CDR3 length: 14 amino acids. The CDR3 sequence is CSARGQLANYGYTF. In DNA form, the CDR3 reads TGCAGTGCTAGAGGGCAGCTAGCTAACTATGGCTACACCTTC.

The V call is TRBV5-1, the J call TRBJ1-2, with unresolved D. Trimming shortened V by 2 bases and J by 4 bases, and 6 bases separated the two germline ends. The germline gives CDR1 SGHRS, CDR2 YFSETQ. This CDR3 contains 12 residues. DNA of the CDR3: TGCGCCAGCAGCTTTGAAACCTATGGCTACACCTTC. It specifies CASSFETYGYTF.

The DNA of the CDR3 is TGTGCCAGCGCTAACAGGGCCAACTATGGCTACACCTTC. It codes for CASANRANYGYTF. J is TRBJ1-2 and V is TRBV12-3 or TRBV12-4; TRBD1 might be the D (6 bases). The V and J ends lost 8 bases and 2 bases respectively, with 12 bases between them. CDR3 length: 13 amino acids.

The chain links TRBV9 to TRBJ2-7; maybe TRBD1 (6 bases). The CDR3 is made up of 15 amino acids. Germline V gene data show CDR1 as SGDLS and CDR2 as YYNGEE. V shed 4 bases and J shed 0 bases, with 14 bases lying between them. The CDR3 loop is CASSQGTRHSYEQYF. CDR3 coding DNA: TGTGCCAGCAGCCAGGGGACGCGTCACTCCTACGAGCAGTACTTC.

This chain connects TRBV20-1 to TRBJ2-3; 11 bases agree with TRBD2. The J segment lost 3 bases and the V segment lost 6 bases, leaving 5 bases of the junction unmatched. The CDR3 is 14 residues long. Germline V lookup: CDR1 DFQATT, CDR2 SNEGSKA (reference sequence). The CDR3 DNA sequence: TGCAGTGCACGTATAGCGGGGGGGACAGATACGCAGTATTTT. Its translation: CSARIAGGTDTQYF.

The J gene is TRBJ2-7, the V gene TRBV6-5, with a tentative D call TRBD1 (5 bases). The CDR3 runs to 12 residues. V lost 5 bases and J lost 7, with 12 bases in between. Looked up from germline, CDR1 is MNHEY and CDR2 is SVGAGI. The CDR3 spells CASSIPGREQYF. CDR3 sequence (DNA): TGTGCCAGCAGTATTCCAGGGCGGGAGCAGTACTTC.

This clonotype was observed a handful of times. The V gene is TRBV12-3 or TRBV12-4, the J gene TRBJ1-4; 8 bases align to TRBD1. The CDR3 totals 14 residues. Trimming removed 6 bases from V and 7 bases from J; junction bases left unmatched: 7. DNA of the CDR3: TGTGCCAGCAGGCTTACAGGGGGAGGTGAAAAACTGTTTTTT. The encoded protein is CASRLTGGGEKLFF.

This chain connects TRBV25-1 to TRBJ2-7, with no clear D. V was clipped by 1 base and J by 8 bases, with 9 bases between them. Germline loops: CDR1 MGHDK, CDR2 SYGVNS. The CDR3 extends over 12 amino acids. The CDR3 nucleotides read TGTGCCAGCAGTGAATTTGTGAGCCAGCAGTACTTC. This encodes CASSEFVSQQYF.

The chain recombines TRBV20-1 with TRBJ2-7; D is uncertain. This CDR3 comprises 14 residues. Germline CDR1 DFQATT, CDR2 SNEGSKA (reference sequence). Trimming removed 6 bases at V and 0 bases at J, with 15 bases between. This CDR3 is CSAHRAPSSYEQYF. In nucleotides, the CDR3 is TGCAGTGCCCATAGGGCCCCTAGCTCCTACGAGCAGTACTTC.

As for this clonotype: A much larger clone differs from this one at a single base, so this may be a read error. The chain has TRBV29-1 and TRBJ2-2, with D possibly TRBD2 on 5 matching bases. The CDR3 extends over 13 amino acids. Germline CDR1 reads SQVTM; CDR2 reads ANQGSEA. The CDR3 DNA sequence: TGCAGCGTTGAACGGCCGAACACCGGGGAGCTGCTTTTT. Translation gives CSVERPNTGELLF.

This clonotype has only a few counts. The chain couples TRBV2 to TRBJ2-3; a possible D gene is TRBD2 (6 bases). The CDR3 runs to 13 residues. The ends were cut back, 7 bases at V and 1 base at J, with 9 bases in the middle. Germline-derived CDR1 and CDR2 are SNHLY and FYNNEI. CDR3 nucleotides: TGTGCCAGCATACCTAGCGGCACAGATACGCAGTATTTT. Encoded protein: CASIPSGTDTQYF.

There are a few counts of this clonotype. The rearrangement joins TRBV6-2 or TRBV6-3 to TRBJ2-7; weak D call: TRBD2 (5 bases). V was trimmed by 6 bases and J by 3 bases, leaving 15 bases between them. Germline CDR1 and CDR2: MNHEY and SVGEGT. CDR3 length: 14 amino acids. CDR3 coding DNA: TGTGCCAGCAGCCCTCTCCAACGGGGCTACGAGCAGTACTTC. Encoded protein: CASSPLQRGYEQYF.

This clonotype has just a few counts. CDR3 sequence: CASSLGDWQSTDTQYF. CDR3 nucleotide sequence: TGCGCCAGCAGCTTGGGGGACTGGCAAAGCACAGATACGCAGTATTTT. The rearrangement uses TRBV5-1 and TRBJ2-3, with D possibly matching TRBD2 (6 bases). This CDR3 spans 16 amino acids. The germline V gene has CDR1 SGHRS and CDR2 YFSETQ. Trimming shortened V by 0 bases and J by 0 bases, and 11 bases separated the two germline ends.

J is TRBJ2-1 and V is TRBV29-1; D gene unclear. Trimming removed 0 bases at V and 0 bases at J, with 12 bases between. The CDR3 covers 16 residues. Germline values: CDR1 SQVTM, CDR2 ANQGSEA. CDR3: CSVEDPKLSSYNEQFF. CDR3 DNA: TGCAGCGTTGAAGATCCGAAATTAAGCTCCTACAATGAGCAGTTCTTC.

This clonotype was detected a few times. The rearrangement joins TRBV20-1 to TRBJ2-4, with 9 positions matching TRBD2. This CDR3 contains 16 residues. CDR1 and CDR2 (germline): DFQATT, SNEGSKA (reference sequence). J was trimmed by 4 bases and V by 2 bases; bases with no gene match: 9. In DNA form, the CDR3 reads TGCAGTGCTAGACAGAGGCGGGGGGGGTCTAAAAACATTCAGTACTTC. This codes for CSARQRRGGSKNIQYF.

This clonotype occurred many times. The V and J genes are TRBV5-1 and TRBJ2-5, with 11 bases identical to TRBD2. Germline V gene sequence: CDR1 SGHRS, CDR2 YFSETQ. The CDR3 runs 16 residues. Trimming at V came to 2 bases and at J to 4 bases, leaving 7 bases not matched to a gene. CDR3 sequence (DNA): TGCGCCAGCAGCTTTTCCGGGACTAGCGGAGGAGAGACCCAGTACTTC. Translating gives CASSFSGTSGGETQYF.

This clonotype was picked up a small number of times. The V and J genes are TRBV12-3 or TRBV12-4 and TRBJ1-1; no clear D. The CDR3 has 16 amino acids. The ends were cut back, 5 bases at V and 2 bases at J, with 18 bases in the middle. CDR3 in amino acids: CASSPTSGSLNTEAFF. CDR3 bases: TGTGCCAGCAGTCCGACTAGCGGGAGTCTTAACACTGAAGCTTTCTTT.

This clonotype was recorded many times. The V call is TRBV6-6, the J call TRBJ2-7; 11 bases agree with TRBD2. Trimming took 5 bases from V and 4 from J; bases not matched to a gene: 1. Germline CDR1 is MNHNY and CDR2 is SVGAGI (reference sequence). The CDR3 length is 13 residues. This chain's CDR3 is CASSRTSGYEQYF. CDR3 DNA sequence: TGTGCCAGCAGTCGGACTAGCGGGTACGAGCAGTACTTC.